This passage covers 10 T cell receptor beta chains from one sample sequenced in a study of beta chain features in type 1 diabetes. As every portion of the isolated RNA was reverse transcribed, the sequencing read expressed TCRB transcripts. Measured with immunoSEQ multiplex PCR; TCRdb has only the in-frame clones, and not every one. The data show around 200,000 clones, with around 13% seen just once and about 0.66% held by the top ten. The sample comprised central memory CD4+ T cells from blood. These receptors originate from a woman younger than 35 in good health.

The chain carries TRBV9 and TRBJ1-4; TRBD1 aligns across 8 bases. Per germline, CDR1 SGDLS and CDR2 YYNGEE. J was trimmed by 2 bases and V by 4 bases; bases with no gene match: 7. The CDR3 extends over 16 amino acids. CDR3 region: CASSPRQGFTNEKLFF. In DNA form, the CDR3 reads TGTGCCAGCAGCCCGCGACAGGGGTTTACTAATGAAAAACTGTTTTTT.

The V call is TRBV9, the J call TRBJ1-5; D might be TRBD1 (6 bases). The CDR3 loop spans 15 amino acids. Germline CDR1 SGDLS, CDR2 YYNGEE. Trimming stripped 3 bases from V and 5 bases from J, with 15 bases between. The CDR3 protein is CASSERDRFDQPQHF. In DNA, the CDR3 is TGTGCCAGCAGCGAGAGAGACAGGTTCGATCAGCCCCAGCATTTT.

This clone was detected only a few times. V gene TRBV5-4 combines with J gene TRBJ2-1, with 7 nucleotides matching TRBD1. The CDR3 spans 16 residues. With V trimmed by 0 bases and J by 5 bases, 8 bases remained unmatched. CDR1 and CDR2 from the germline V gene are SGHNT and YYREEE (reference sequence). The DNA of the CDR3 is TGTGCCAGCAGCTTGGTATCTAGGGGGCGTGACAATGAGCAGTTCTTC. This gives the protein CASSLVSRGRDNEQFF.

This clone was seen only a few times. The chain couples TRBV6-5 to TRBJ2-3, with 9 bases that match TRBD2. J was trimmed by 4 bases and V by 4 bases; bases with no gene match: 9. Germline V gives CDR1 MNHEY, CDR2 SVGAGI. CDR3 length equals 16 residues. In DNA, the CDR3 is TGTGCCAGCAGTTCGACACTAGCGGGCGGATCAGATACGCAGTATTTT. Amino acid sequence: CASSSTLAGGSDTQYF.

This clone was seen a handful of times. The V gene is TRBV7-2, the J gene TRBJ1-5; D unresolved. CDR1 and CDR2 from the germline V gene are SGHTA and FQGNSA. The CDR3 totals 15 residues. Trimming removed 4 bases from V and 1 base from J, with 11 bases in between. The CDR3: CASSSGWLSNQPQHF. The CDR3 nucleotides read TGTGCCAGCAGCTCGGGGTGGTTAAGCAATCAGCCCCAGCATTTT.

CDR3 DNA: TGTGCCTGCACTCCTAGCGGCACCTACGAGCAGTACTTC. Protein sequence: CACTPSGTYEQYF. The V and J genes are TRBV30 and TRBJ2-7; TRBD2 matches at 7 bases. This CDR3 contains 13 residues. Germline assignment: CDR1 GTSNPN and CDR2 SVGIG (reference sequence). Trimming cost V 6 bases and J 2 bases; bases outside gene matches: 7.

This clone has just a few counts. This chain joins TRBV19 and TRBJ1-1, with 9 bases fitting TRBD1. V trimming: 7 bases; J trimming: 1 base; junction bases outside the gene matches: 10. The CDR3 totals 16 residues. Germline V gene lookup returns CDR1 LNHDA and CDR2 SQIVND (reference sequence). CDR3 coding DNA: TGTGCCAGTACCCCTCAACAGGGGGCACAGAACACTGAAGCTTTCTTT. Translation: CASTPQQGAQNTEAFF.

This clone turned up a few times. This chain uses TRBV7-7 with TRBJ2-1; TRBD2 aligns across 7 bases. Losses at the gene ends were 2 bases for V and 6 bases for J; bases not matched to a gene: 10. CDR3 length equals 16 residues. Germline V gene data show CDR1 as SSHAT and CDR2 as FNYEAQ (reference sequence). The CDR3 DNA sequence: TGTGCCAGCAGCTTAACCCGAGCGGGAATAGGCAATGAGCAGTTCTTC. This encodes CASSLTRAGIGNEQFF.

This clone was observed a handful of times. The chain recombines TRBV28 with TRBJ2-2; 7 bases are a match to TRBD2. This CDR3 region has 14 residues. Trimming removed 6 bases from V and 5 bases from J; junction bases left unmatched: 6. Per the germline V gene, CDR1 is MDHEN and CDR2 is SYDVKM. Here the CDR3 reads CASRLLAETGELFF. CDR3 nucleotide sequence: TGTGCCAGCAGACTTCTAGCGGAAACCGGGGAGCTGTTTTTT.

This clone was detected only a few times. V gene TRBV10-3 combines with J gene TRBJ2-1, with D maybe TRBD2 (6 bases). The CDR3 is 13 amino acids. CDR1 and CDR2 (germline): ENHRY, SYGVKD. Trimming took 7 bases from V and 8 from J, leaving 15 bases between them. This chain's CDR3 is CAITPGGLDEQFF. The CDR3 DNA follows: TGTGCCATCACCCCAGGAGGGCTGGATGAGCAGTTCTTC.